Listed below are T cell receptor beta chains from one sample, sequenced in a study of blood T cell repertoires in COVID-19. Using immunoSEQ multiplex PCR, the repertoire was profiled, and TCRdb retains in-frame clones only, with some absent. The sample has roughly 300,000 clones, about 90% seen once; the top ten hold approximately 1.4%. The material sequenced was peripheral blood. All receptors come from a woman aged 40 to 55 who had recovered from COVID-19. The CDR3 runs from the conserved cysteine through the conserved F or W. D genes are given only for firm matches. Size is stated for part of the rows, as once, few or many counts, or as a class when the clone is expanded.

V gene,J gene,D gene,clone size,CDR3 DNA,CDR3 protein
TRBV19,TRBJ2-7,NA,NA,TGTGCCAGTAGCTCCGGGAGAACCTACGAGCAGTACTTC,CASSSGRTYEQYF
TRBV5-8,TRBJ2-7,NA,NA,TGTGCCAGCAGCTTGGTGGCAGGGCGAGCCTACGAGCAGTACTTC,CASSLVAGRAYEQYF
TRBV11-2,TRBJ1-1,NA,NA,TGTGCCAGCAGCTTAGTCTCCGCTGAAGCTTTCTTT,CASSLVSAEAFF
TRBV5-1,TRBJ1-5,NA,NA,TGCGCCAGCAGCCTCGAGGGTAATAATCAGCCCCAGCATTTT,CASSLEGNNQPQHF
TRBV7-2,TRBJ2-5,TRBD2,NA,TGTGCCAGCAGCTTAGGCGGGGGGTACCAAGAGACCCAGTACTTC,CASSLGGGYQETQYF
TRBV27,TRBJ2-7,NA,NA,TGTGCCAGCAGCCGAAGTAGACAGTACTTC,CASSRSRQYF
TRBV10-3,TRBJ2-1,TRBD2,NA,TGTGCCACCCACGGGGGGGGTGAGCAGTTCTTC,CATHGGGEQFF
TRBV4-2,TRBJ1-1,NA,NA,TGTGCCAGCAGCCAAGATGCAGGGCAGATTCGGGACACTGAAGCTTTCTTT,CASSQDAGQIRDTEAFF
TRBV9,TRBJ2-1,TRBD1,NA,TGTGCCAGCAGCGTAGCGGACAGGGATGCGGCGTGGGGCAATGAGCAGTTCTTC,CASSVADRDAAWGNEQFF
TRBV27,TRBJ1-1,NA,NA,TGTGCCAGCAGTTCTTCAGACTGGGGGGGAGCTTTCTTT,CASSSSDWGGAFF
TRBV4-1,TRBJ1-1,NA,NA,TGCGCCAGCAGCATGAGGGTAACGAACACTGAAGCTTTCTTT,CASSMRVTNTEAFF
TRBV10-3,TRBJ2-1,NA,once,TGTGCCATCAGGCCTATAACGAGCTCCTACAATGAGCAGTTCTTC,CAIRPITSSYNEQFF
TRBV7-8,TRBJ1-1,TRBD1,NA,TGTGCCAGCAGCTATCGACAGGGTAGGGGCCCCACTGAAGCTTTCTTT,CASSYRQGRGPTEAFF
TRBV5-1,TRBJ1-1,TRBD1,NA,TGCGCCAGCAGTCGACAGGGCGCCGGCACTGAAGCTTTCTTT,CASSRQGAGTEAFF
TRBV2,TRBJ1-5,NA,NA,TGTGCCAGCAGCGCCCTCGGGTACGGCAATCAGCCCCAGCATTTT,CASSALGYGNQPQHF
TRBV5-1,TRBJ1-3,NA,NA,TGCGCCAGCAGCTTGGGGCTCAGCTCTGGAAACACCATATATTTT,CASSLGLSSGNTIYF
TRBV6-5,TRBJ2-2,NA,NA,TGTGCCAGCAGCTGGAGCCTTCTTAACACCGGGGAGCTGTTTTTT,CASSWSLLNTGELFF
TRBV9,TRBJ1-2,TRBD1,once,TGTGCCAGCAGCGTGGACAGGGCGGATGGCTACACCTTC,CASSVDRADGYTF
TRBV7-2,TRBJ1-2,TRBD1,NA,TGTGCCAGCAGCTTCCGGGACAGGAGTCGCGGCTACACCTTC,CASSFRDRSRGYTF
TRBV7-9,TRBJ2-2,TRBD2,NA,TGTGCCAGCAGCTTACCGGGGGGGAACACCGGGGAGCTGTTTTTT,CASSLPGGNTGELFF
TRBV5-6,TRBJ1-2,NA,NA,TGTGCCAGCAGCCCCAAACCGGGGATTGGCTACACCTTC,CASSPKPGIGYTF
TRBV5-6,TRBJ1-4,NA,NA,TGTGCCAGCAGCTTGAGGGGGACTAATGAAAAACTGTTTTTT,CASSLRGTNEKLFF
TRBV12-3/TRBV12-4,TRBJ1-1,NA,NA,TGTGCCACAGAGAGCCCAGGTGGGACTGAAGCTTTCTTT,CATESPGGTEAFF
TRBV13,TRBJ1-2,TRBD1,NA,TGTGCCAGCAGGGGACAGCTCTATGGCTACACCTTC,CASRGQLYGYTF
TRBV7-2,TRBJ1-2,TRBD1,NA,TGTGCCAGCAGCGGGACAGGGGGCAGCTATGGCTACACCTTC,CASSGTGGSYGYTF
TRBV29-1,TRBJ1-2,NA,NA,TGCAGCGTCGCACCAGTTAACTATGGCTACACCTTC,CSVAPVNYGYTF
TRBV10-3,TRBJ1-1,TRBD1,NA,TGTGCCATCAGGCCGACAGGGGGCACTGAAGCTTTCTTT,CAIRPTGGTEAFF
TRBV19,TRBJ1-2,NA,NA,TGTGCCAGTAGTATTCCAGGGGTGGACTATGGCTACACCTTC,CASSIPGVDYGYTF
TRBV2,TRBJ2-3,NA,NA,TGTGCCAGCAGGGCAGAGGCTCATACGCAGTATTTT,CASRAEAHTQYF
TRBV19,TRBJ1-2,TRBD1,NA,TGTGCCAGTAGTATGCGAGGGGGCCTAGCAAATAACTATGGCTACACCTTC,CASSMRGGLANNYGYTF
TRBV14,TRBJ2-7,TRBD1,NA,TGTGCCAGCAGCTACCGGGGACAGGGGACCTACGAGCAGTACTTC,CASSYRGQGTYEQYF
TRBV6-5,TRBJ1-1,NA,NA,TGTGCCAGCACCGCAGTACAGGTGAACACTGAAGCTTTCTTT,CASTAVQVNTEAFF
TRBV9,TRBJ2-7,NA,NA,TGTGCCAGCAGCGTACACCCGCGGGTCCACGAGCAGTACTTC,CASSVHPRVHEQYF
TRBV6-5,TRBJ2-7,NA,NA,TGTGCCAGCAGTTACGCGGGGGCCTCCTACGAGCAGTACTTC,CASSYAGASYEQYF
TRBV6-2/TRBV6-3,TRBJ1-2,NA,NA,TGTGCCAGCAGTTACGGAGACAGGAGGATTTGGGGCTACACCTTC,CASSYGDRRIWGYTF
TRBV5-4,TRBJ2-2,TRBD1,NA,TGTGCCAGCAGCCGGACAGGGTGGGAGACCGGGGAGCTGTTTTTT,CASSRTGWETGELFF
TRBV6-2/TRBV6-3,TRBJ2-1,NA,NA,TGTGCCAGCAGTTCCGGCCGGAGCTCCTACAATGAGCAGTTCTTC,CASSSGRSSYNEQFF
TRBV18,TRBJ1-1,TRBD1,NA,TGTGCCAGCTCACGCTTAATCTTACAGGGGGGCACTGAAGCTTTCTTT,CASSRLILQGGTEAFF
TRBV6-5,TRBJ1-2,TRBD1,once,TGTGCCAGCAGTTACAACAGGGGGCTCCCCTATGGCTACACCTTC,CASSYNRGLPYGYTF
TRBV6-5,TRBJ2-5,TRBD1,NA,TGTGCCAGCAGCAGTGGGACAGGCCAAGAGACCCAGTACTTC,CASSSGTGQETQYF
TRBV12-5,TRBJ2-5,TRBD2,NA,TGTGCTAGTGGTTCAAAACCGGTAGCGGGGGTCGAGACCCAGTACTTC,CASGSKPVAGVETQYF
TRBV6-5,TRBJ2-5,TRBD2,NA,TGTGCCAGCAGTTACCCTAGCGGGGGAGGGGAGACCCAGTACTTC,CASSYPSGGGETQYF
TRBV11-3,TRBJ1-5,NA,NA,TGTGCCAGCAGCTCGGGGGTCCACGGGGTAGTCAATCAGCCCCAGCATTTT,CASSSGVHGVVNQPQHF
TRBV6-6,TRBJ2-4,TRBD1,NA,TGTGCCAGCACCCGACCCGCTCGGACAGGTCTTATTCAGTACTTC,CASTRPARTGLIQYF
TRBV11-2,TRBJ2-7,NA,NA,TGTGCCAGCAGCCCCCATTCTAGGGGTTTCTACGAGCAGTACTTC,CASSPHSRGFYEQYF